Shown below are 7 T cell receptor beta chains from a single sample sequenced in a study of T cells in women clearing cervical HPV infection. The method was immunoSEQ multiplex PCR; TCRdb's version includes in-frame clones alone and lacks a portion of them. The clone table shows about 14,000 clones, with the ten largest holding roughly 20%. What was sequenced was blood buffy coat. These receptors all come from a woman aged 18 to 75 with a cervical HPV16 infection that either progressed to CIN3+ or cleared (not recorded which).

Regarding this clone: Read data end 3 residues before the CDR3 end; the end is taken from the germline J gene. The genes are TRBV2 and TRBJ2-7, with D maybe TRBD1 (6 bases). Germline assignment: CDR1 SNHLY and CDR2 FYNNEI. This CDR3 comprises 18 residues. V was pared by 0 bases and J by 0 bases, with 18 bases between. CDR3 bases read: TGTGCCAGCAGTGAAGCCGGGTGGGGGCGCGACAGCTCCTACGAG. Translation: CASSEAGWGRDSSYE. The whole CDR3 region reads CASSEAGWGRDSSYEQYF.

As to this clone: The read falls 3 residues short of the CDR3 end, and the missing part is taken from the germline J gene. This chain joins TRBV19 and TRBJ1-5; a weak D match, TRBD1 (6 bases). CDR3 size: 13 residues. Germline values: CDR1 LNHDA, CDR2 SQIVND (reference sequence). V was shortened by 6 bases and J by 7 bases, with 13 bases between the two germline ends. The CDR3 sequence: CASRPQGPQPQHF. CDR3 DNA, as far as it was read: TGTGCCAGTAGACCCCAGGGGCCACAGCCC.

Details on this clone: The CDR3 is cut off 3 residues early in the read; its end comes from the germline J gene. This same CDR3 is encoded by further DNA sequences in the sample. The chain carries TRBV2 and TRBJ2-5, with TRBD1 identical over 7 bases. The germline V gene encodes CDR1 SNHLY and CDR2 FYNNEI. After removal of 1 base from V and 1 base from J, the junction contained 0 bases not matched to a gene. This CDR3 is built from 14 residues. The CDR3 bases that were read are TGTGCCAGCAGTGAAGGGACAGGCCAAGAGACC. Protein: CASSEGTGQET. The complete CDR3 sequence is CASSEGTGQETQYF.

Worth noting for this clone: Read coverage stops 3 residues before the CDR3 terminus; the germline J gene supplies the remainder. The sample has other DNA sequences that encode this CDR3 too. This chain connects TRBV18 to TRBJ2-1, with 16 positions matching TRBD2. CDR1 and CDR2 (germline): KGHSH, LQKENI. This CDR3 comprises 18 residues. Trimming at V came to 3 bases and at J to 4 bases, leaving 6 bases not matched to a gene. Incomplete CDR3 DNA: TGTGCCAGCTCACCCCTGAGGGGACTAGCGGGGGGGTACAATGAG. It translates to CASSPLRGLAGGYNE. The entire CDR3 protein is CASSPLRGLAGGYNEQFF. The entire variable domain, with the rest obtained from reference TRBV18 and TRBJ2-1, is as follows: NAGVMQNPRHLVRRRGQEARLRCSPMKGHSHVYWYRQLPEEGLKFMVYLQKENIIDESGMPKERFSAEFPKEGPSILRIQQVVRGDSAAYFCASSPLRGLAGGYNEQFFGPGTRLTVL.

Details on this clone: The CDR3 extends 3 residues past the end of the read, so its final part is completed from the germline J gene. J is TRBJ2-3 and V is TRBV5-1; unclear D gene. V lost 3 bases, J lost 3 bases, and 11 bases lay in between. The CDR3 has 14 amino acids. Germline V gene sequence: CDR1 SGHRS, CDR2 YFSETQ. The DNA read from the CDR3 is TGCGCCAGCAGCTGGTCCGACGGGACAGATACG. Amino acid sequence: CASSWSDGTDT. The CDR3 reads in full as CASSWSDGTDTQYF.

CDR3 region: CASTKGVGFPDYTF. The DNA read from the CDR3 is TGTGCCAGTACCAAGGGGGTAGGATTTCCGGAC. This sequence joins TRBV19 and TRBJ1-2; tentatively, D is TRBD1 (6 bases). The CDR3 end is not reached by the read, which stops 3 residues before it; the germline J gene fills it in. This CDR3 region has 14 residues. CDR1 is LNHDA, CDR2 SQIVND, per germline (reference sequence).

The DNA read from the CDR3 is TGTGCCAGCAGTTTAGGGCGGGGGGGCACCGGGGAG. Translated: CASSLGRGGTGE. The whole CDR3 is CASSLGRGGTGELFF. This rearrangement joins TRBV28 to TRBJ2-2; 9 bases align to TRBD2. The read ends 3 residues early relative to the CDR3; the germline J gene fills the gap. This CDR3 has 15 amino acids. The trim removed 2 bases at V and 4 bases at J, leaving 2 bases unmatched. CDR1 is MDHEN, CDR2 SYDVKM, per germline.